This paragraph covers one T cell receptor beta chain sequence. This clonotype occurred a few times. Its cognate antigen has yet to be identified. The input lacks base qualities; no much larger clone sits a single base away. V lost 3 bases and J lost 5 bases, and the count of bases not matched to a germline gene is 3. The CDR3 covers 15 residues, taking in both the cysteine and the phenylalanine. The entry retains the CDR3 DNA only, 45 bases that are in frame from base 1. Per the germline V gene (reference sequence), SEHNR is the CDR1 and FQNEAQ is the CDR2. This sample is drawn from a study of T cells after yellow fever vaccination (dated 2019 in TCRdb). About the study as a whole: The SMART-Seq v4 Ultra Low Input RNA kit was used to prepare libraries from fractions with low cell numbers. The cohort comprised two healthy male donors, one aged 18 to 29 and one aged 30 to 39 years. Bulk TCR alpha and beta repertoires were sequenced longitudinally to track T-cell clones before and after primary and booster YFV17D yellow fever vaccination. Blood was drawn at multiple timepoints before and after primary and secondary immunization, with bulk PBMC replicates and cell subsets isolated. What the research found in general, with its limitations: Because only a couple of donors were included in the study, the extent to which the findings can be generalized is limited. A small share of clonotypes occurred in both CD4 and CD8 compartments, likely arising from convergent recombination. Compared with the primary T-cell response, the secondary T-cell response was weaker but faster, peaking on day 5 rather than day 15. After the booster, most of the clones that had expanded following primary vaccination were detected again (approximately 95% of CD4 and around 90% of CD8), which suggests that memory was broadly maintained. Computational filtering was needed because FACS-sorted repertoires could contain abundant contaminating clonotypes from the bulk population.

The data were produced on an Illumina NovaSeq 6000. Synthesis of TCR cDNA relied on 5'RACE template switching, a step that introduced a universal primer site along with unique molecular identifiers. cDNA synthesis was primed from both the TCR alpha and TCR beta constant segments. Libraries were amplified in two PCR steps, with sample barcodes and sequencing adapters added in the second step. Sequencing of libraries was done on Illumina HiSeq 2500 (2x100 bp) or NovaSeq (2x150 bp). Per the source publication's procedure: MIGEC handled demultiplexing of reads and collapsing into UMI consensus sequences, while MiXCR performed V(D)J alignment. Using edgeR on replicate PBMC samples, clonotypes were called vaccine-responding if FDR was below 0.01 and the log2 fold change was above 5 up to day 15. Each bulk clonotype was labeled CD4 or CD8 based on which sequenced repertoire, CD4 or CD8, contained the clonotype at higher abundance. Using fastp trimming at Q25 and MiXCR clonotype assembly, TCRdb reanalyzed the public sequencing data and kept in-frame beta chains. Each record represents a unique CDR3 protein, reported with the most common genes and DNA among its rows. TCRdb's processing, not the authors' own work, is the source of the V and J calls. A total of under 500,000 distinct CDR3 sequences appear in this sample, around 20% of them only once. The ten largest clones capture 18% of the sample.

The treatment or condition label, as the study defines it: live attenuated yellow fever vaccine strain. Two biological replicates of bulk PBMCs were collected at each blood-draw timepoint. PBMCs were isolated from peripheral blood using a standard Ficoll-Paque protocol. TriZol was used to extract RNA from bulk PBMCs, CD4 and CD8 fractions, and dextramer-positive and dextramer-negative fractions. The chain was built from TRBV7-9 and TRBJ2-2, and TRBD1 aligns with 10 junction nucleotides. The sequence derives from a man younger than 30 who received the YFV17D yellow fever vaccine. Sample: PBMCs, taken before the yellow fever booster vaccination. The sequence in DNA is TGTGCCAGCAGCTTTCCGGACAGGGGGACCGGGGAGCTGTTTTTT. It specifies CASSFPDRGTGELFF.